This T cell receptor beta chain is drawn from a study of blood T cell repertoires in COVID-19. For the study at large: Material from acute and convalescent COVID-19 was sourced from the United States, Italy and Spain. Nucleic acid was either cDNA or gDNA, and it came from T cells, B-cell-depleted T cells, or PBMCs.

Generated by immunoSEQ multiplex PCR, the TCRdb table keeps only in-frame clones and is missing some. This repertoire shows some 220,000 clones, over 75% found once; its top ten account for 9.5% to 15%. V was clipped by 10 bases and J by 7 bases; unmatched bases: 11. The CDR3 consists of 15 residues. Germline CDR1 MDHEN, CDR2 SYDVKM. The source of this sequence is a human donor in a cohort sampled during active COVID-19. The chain has TRBV28 and TRBJ1-6, with 9 bases identical to TRBD1. The sequencing input was peripheral blood. CDR3 in amino acids: CATVRTGARNSPLHF. CDR3 DNA: TGTGCCACTGTAAGGACAGGGGCAAGGAATTCACCCCTCCACTTT.